The 22 T cell receptor beta chains given below trace back to one sample, sequenced in a study of shared T cell receptors in the human thymus. Sequencing was performed with immunoSEQ multiplex PCR; in TCRdb, only in-frame clones are kept and a portion is missing. The sample contains fewer than 700,000 clones, roughly 90% of which appear only once. The data also belong to a second study, concerning human thymus T cells.

Sequencing input: thymocytes. Receptor source: a boy in the first two years of life with a congenital heart defect.

This clone is a singleton in its sample. This chain uses TRBV4-3 with TRBJ1-4; D is undetermined. Germline CDR1 is LGHNA and CDR2 is YSLEER. This CDR3 is built from 13 residues. The V gene lost 0 bases and the J gene lost 12 bases, with 11 bases spanning the gap. CDR3 loop: CASSQEEMKELFF. CDR3 DNA sequence: TGCGCCAGCAGCCAAGAGGAGATGAAAGAACTGTTTTTT.

The CDR3 nucleotides read TGTGCCAGTAGTATGAGCGGGGTGGTAGAAGGGGGTTTCTACGAGCAGTACTTC. Translating gives CASSMSGVVEGGFYEQYF. The chain links TRBV19 to TRBJ2-5, with D possibly TRBD2 on 7 matching bases. The last part of the DNA fits TRBJ2-7 better; the J call may be wrong. This CDR3 has 18 amino acids. Germline V lookup: CDR1 LNHDA, CDR2 SQIVND (reference sequence).

The V gene is TRBV7-2, the J gene TRBJ2-7; 11 bases match TRBD2. V gave up 3 bases and J gave up 1 base; unmatched junction bases: 2. The CDR3 covers 15 residues. Germline loops: CDR1 SGHTA, CDR2 FQGNSA. CDR3 sequence: CASSLTSGTSYEQYF. The CDR3, as DNA: TGTGCCAGCAGCTTGACTAGCGGGACGTCCTACGAGCAGTACTTC.

The CDR3 is CASRGLSGRLDTQYF. In DNA, the CDR3 is TGTGCCAGCAGGGGCCTGAGCGGGAGGCTGGATACGCAGTATTTT. The chain links TRBV28 to TRBJ2-3, with 9 bases fitting TRBD2. This CDR3 region has 15 residues. Germline-derived CDR1 and CDR2 are MDHEN and SYDVKM. J was trimmed by 6 bases and V by 6 bases; bases with no gene match: 10. The variable domain in full, completed from reference TRBV28 and TRBJ2-3, reads DVKVTQSSRYLVKRTGEKVFLECVQDMDHENMFWYRQDPGLGLRLIYFSYDVKMKEKGDIPEGYSVSREKKERFSLILESASTNQTSMYLCASRGLSGRLDTQYFGPGTRLTVL.

The CDR3 nucleotides read TGTGCCAGAAGGCTCCTATATGAAGGAGTGCTTTCCTACAATGAGCAGTTCTTC. Translated, it gives CARRLLYEGVLSYNEQFF. The rearrangement uses TRBV5-3 and TRBJ2-1; D call uncertain. TRBV5-3 is assigned to the ORF class and has an uncertain function. This CDR3 has 18 residues. Trimming took 5 bases from V and 1 from J, leaving 22 bases between them.

The chain employs TRBV4-2 and TRBJ2-1, with 7 bases matching TRBD2. This CDR3 region has 15 residues. J gave up 5 bases and V 1 base, and 5 bases lay outside the gene matches. In germline, CDR1 is LGHNA, CDR2 YNFKEQ. CDR3 amino acids: CASSQVSGTNNEQFF. DNA of the CDR3: TGTGCCAGCAGCCAAGTATCAGGGACTAACAATGAGCAGTTCTTC.

This clone was counted a single time. V is TRBV21-1 and J is TRBJ2-7; TRBD2, the table's D call, lacks a check against the DNA. TRBV21-1 is deemed a pseudogene. The CDR3 totals 18 residues. Here the CDR3 reads CASSKGGTSGPNSYEQYF. The CDR3 DNA reads as TGTGCCAGCAGCAAAGGGGGGACTAGCGGGCCCAACTCCTACGAGCAGTACTTC.

The chain uses TRBV28 and TRBJ2-5, with D unclear. Germline CDR1 MDHEN, CDR2 SYDVKM. The CDR3 runs to 15 residues. Trimming cost V 2 bases and J 3 bases, with 13 bases left between them. The CDR3 DNA reads TGTGCCAGCAGTTTACTGGCTTTCAAAGAAGAGACCCAGTACTTC. Amino acid sequence: CASSLLAFKEETQYF.

V and J are TRBV28 and TRBJ2-7, with 7 bases identical to TRBD2. The CDR3 runs to 16 residues. The trim removed 4 bases at V and 4 bases at J, leaving 13 bases unmatched. CDR1 MDHEN and CDR2 SYDVKM come from the germline V gene. In DNA form, the CDR3 reads TGTGCCAGCAGTTCCTATTCTAGCGGCCCGGTATACGAGCAGTACTTC. Translated, it gives CASSSYSSGPVYEQYF.

The chain uses TRBV5-1 and TRBJ2-7; 9 nucleotides match TRBD1. V lost 1 base to trimming and J lost 1 base; unmatched junction nucleotides: 6. The CDR3 covers 16 residues. Germline CDR1 is SGHRS and CDR2 is YFSETQ. The CDR3 DNA is TGCGCCAGCAGCTTGCCCTCGACAGGGGGATCCTACGAGCAGTACTTC. Its translation is CASSLPSTGGSYEQYF.

The chain couples TRBV18 to TRBJ2-3, with D possibly TRBD1 on 6 matching bases. From germline, CDR1 is KGHSH and CDR2 LQKENI. This CDR3 region has 15 residues. Trimming shortened V by 2 bases and J by 5 bases, and 14 bases separated the two germline ends. The CDR3: CASSPDNRAVDTQYF. CDR3 DNA sequence: TGTGCCAGCTCACCAGACAACAGGGCGGTAGATACGCAGTATTTT.

The J gene is TRBJ1-5, the V gene TRBV12-5; no firm D call. Between the trimmed V and J ends, which lost 7 bases and 3 bases, there was a span of 16 bases. From germline, CDR1 is LGHNT and CDR2 FRNRAP. The CDR3 totals 15 residues. CDR3 bases: TGTGCTAGTGCCCTCTCCGGACGGGACAATCAGCCCCAGCATTTT. Its translation: CASALSGRDNQPQHF.

The chain carries TRBV2 and TRBJ1-1, with TRBD1 as a possible D gene (6 bases). The CDR3 is 15 residues long. Per the germline V gene, CDR1 is SNHLY and CDR2 is FYNNEI. V was shortened by 4 bases and J by 7 bases, with 19 bases between the two germline ends. CDR3 loop: CASSGGGPLSDEAFF. Here the CDR3 DNA reads TGTGCCAGCAGTGGAGGGGGACCTTTGTCGGATGAAGCTTTCTTT.

The chain has TRBV2 and TRBJ2-1; D is uncertain. CDR1 and CDR2 (germline): SNHLY, FYNNEI. The CDR3 is 13 residues long. V was cut by 8 bases and J by 5 bases, with 13 bases left in between. As DNA, the CDR3 is TGTGCCAGCCTGCGAGCAATTGACAATGAGCAGTTCTTC. Its translation: CASLRAIDNEQFF.

The rearrangement uses TRBV18 and TRBJ2-7; D perhaps matches TRBD2 (6 bases). From germline, CDR1 is KGHSH and CDR2 LQKENI. V was shortened by 1 base and J by 2 bases, with 12 bases between the two germline ends. This CDR3 is built from 15 residues. CDR3 amino acids: CASSPQEGITYEQYF. The CDR3, as DNA: TGTGCCAGCTCACCACAGGAGGGGATAACCTACGAGCAGTACTTC.

This clone has just a few counts. The gene calls are TRBV11-3 and TRBJ2-7; no firm D call. The germline V gene has CDR1 SGHNT and CDR2 YENEEA. This CDR3 spans 13 amino acids. V was pared by 2 bases and J by 0 bases, with 5 bases between. This CDR3 is CASSLPSSYEQYF. The CDR3 region has the DNA TGTGCCAGCAGCTTACCCAGCTCCTACGAGCAGTACTTC. The full variable domain, rest sourced from reference TRBV11-3 and TRBJ2-7, is EAGVVQSPRYKIIEKKQPVAFWCNPISGHNTLYWYLQNLGQGPELLIRYENEEAVDDSQLPKDRFSAERLKGVDSTLKIQPAELGDSAVYLCASSLPSSYEQYFGPGTRLTVT.

V is TRBV25-1 and J is TRBJ2-1, with 8 bases that match TRBD2. The germline CDR1 and CDR2 sequences are MGHDK and SYGVNS. V shed 4 bases, J shed 7 bases, and the junction held 9 bases outside the gene matches. This CDR3 spans 15 amino acids. CDR3 DNA: TGTGCCAGCAGTGGAGAGCGGGAGAGACAAAATGAGCAGTTCTTC. The encoded protein is CASSGERERQNEQFF.

This rearrangement joins TRBV7-6 to TRBJ2-1; 7 bases match TRBD1. Trimming at V came to 5 bases and at J to 7 bases, leaving 14 bases not matched to a gene. The CDR3 contains 16 residues. Germline assignment: CDR1 SGHVS and CDR2 FNYEAQ. This chain's CDR3 is CASSLGQPGSRNEQFF. CDR3 in DNA: TGTGCCAGCAGCCTGGGACAGCCGGGCTCGCGGAATGAGCAGTTCTTC.

V and J are TRBV7-9 and TRBJ1-2, with 10 nucleotides matching TRBD1. This CDR3 spans 14 amino acids. Germline V gives CDR1 SEHNR, CDR2 FQNEAQ (reference sequence). J lost 8 bases, V lost 6 bases, and 9 bases had no gene match. The CDR3 coding sequence is TGTGCCAGCAGTCAGCAGACAGGGGGCGAAGGCTACACCTTC. It specifies CASSQQTGGEGYTF.

The rearrangement joins TRBV9 to TRBJ2-3; D may be TRBD1 (6 bases). Germline-derived CDR1 and CDR2 are SGDLS and YYNGEE. The V end was cut by 2 bases, the J end by 3 bases, with 13 bases between. The length of the CDR3 is 15 residues. The chain's CDR3 is CASSVTGHRTDTQYF. The DNA for the CDR3 is TGTGCCAGCAGCGTGACAGGCCATCGGACAGATACGCAGTATTTT.

The gene calls are TRBV6-5 and TRBJ1-2; D is uncertain. CDR3 length: 16 residues. Germline CDR1 is MNHEY and CDR2 is SVGAGI. Trimming shortened V by 2 bases and J by 0 bases, and 13 bases separated the two germline ends. The CDR3 loop reads CASSYVAGQPNYGYTF. Here the CDR3 DNA reads TGTGCCAGCAGTTACGTGGCAGGCCAACCTAACTATGGCTACACCTTC.

In its sample, this clone was seen once. J is TRBJ1-2 and V is TRBV27; 12 nucleotides agree with TRBD1. V lost 10 bases to trimming and J lost 0 bases; unmatched junction nucleotides: 6. Germline CDR1 MNHEY, CDR2 SMNVEV (reference sequence). The CDR3 length is 15 residues. In nucleotides, the CDR3 is TGTGCCACCTGGGGGGACAGGGGGCCTAACTATGGCTACACCTTC. This codes for CATWGDRGPNYGYTF.